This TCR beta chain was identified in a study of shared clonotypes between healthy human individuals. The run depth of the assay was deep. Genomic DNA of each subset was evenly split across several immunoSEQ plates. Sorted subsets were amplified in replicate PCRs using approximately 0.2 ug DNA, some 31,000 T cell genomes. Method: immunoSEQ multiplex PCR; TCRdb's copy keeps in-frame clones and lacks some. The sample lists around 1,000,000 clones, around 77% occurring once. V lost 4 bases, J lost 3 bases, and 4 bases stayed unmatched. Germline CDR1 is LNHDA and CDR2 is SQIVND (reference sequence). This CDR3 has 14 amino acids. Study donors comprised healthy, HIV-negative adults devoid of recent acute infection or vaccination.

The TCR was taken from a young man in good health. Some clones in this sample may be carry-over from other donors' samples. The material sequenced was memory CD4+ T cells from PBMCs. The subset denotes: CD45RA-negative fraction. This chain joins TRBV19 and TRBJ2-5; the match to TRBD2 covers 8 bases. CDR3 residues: CASSTLAGEETQYF. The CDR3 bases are TGTGCCAGTAGTACTCTAGCGGGCGAAGAGACCCAGTACTTC.